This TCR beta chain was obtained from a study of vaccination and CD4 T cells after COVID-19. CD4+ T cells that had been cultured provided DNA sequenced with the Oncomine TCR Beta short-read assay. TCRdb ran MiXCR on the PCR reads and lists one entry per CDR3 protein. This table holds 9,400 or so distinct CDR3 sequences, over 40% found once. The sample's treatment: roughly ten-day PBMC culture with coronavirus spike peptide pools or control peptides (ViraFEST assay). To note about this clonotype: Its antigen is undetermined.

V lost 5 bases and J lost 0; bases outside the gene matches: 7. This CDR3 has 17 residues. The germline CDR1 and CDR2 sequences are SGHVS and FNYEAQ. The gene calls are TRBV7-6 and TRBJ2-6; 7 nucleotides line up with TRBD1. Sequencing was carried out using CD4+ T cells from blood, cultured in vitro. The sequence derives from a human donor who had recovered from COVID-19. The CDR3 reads CASSGAGGFSGANVLTF. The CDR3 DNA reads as TGTGCCAGCAGCGGGGCAGGGGGATTCTCTGGGGCCAACGTCCTGACTTTC.